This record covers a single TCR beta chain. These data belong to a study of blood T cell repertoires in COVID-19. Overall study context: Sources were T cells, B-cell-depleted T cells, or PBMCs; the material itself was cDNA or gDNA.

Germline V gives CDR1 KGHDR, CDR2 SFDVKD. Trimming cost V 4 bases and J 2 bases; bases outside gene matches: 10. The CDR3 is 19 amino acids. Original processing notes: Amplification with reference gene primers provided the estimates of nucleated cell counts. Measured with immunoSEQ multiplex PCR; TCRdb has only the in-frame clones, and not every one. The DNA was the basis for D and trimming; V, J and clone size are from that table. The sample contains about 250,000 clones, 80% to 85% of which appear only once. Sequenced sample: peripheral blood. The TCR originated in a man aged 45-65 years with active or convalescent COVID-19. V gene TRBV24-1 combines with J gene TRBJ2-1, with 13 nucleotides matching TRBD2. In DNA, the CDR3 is TGTGCCACCAGTGAAGGAAGACTAGCGGGGGGCGATGCCTACAATGAGCAGTTCTTC. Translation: CATSEGRLAGGDAYNEQFF.